Shown below are 26 T cell receptor beta chains from a single sample sequenced in a study of T cells in Graves' hyperthyroidism and ophthalmopathy. Amplified regions were TCR beta CDR3 sequences from RNA transcripts. The HTBI primer set was used in a first-round RT-PCR of the TCR CDR3. TCRdb independently ran MiXCR on the multiplex PCR reads; one entry per CDR3 protein. The sample has almost 500,000 distinct CDR3 sequences; 22% are singletons. Source material: blood. These receptors all stem from a woman in her 70s with Graves' ophthalmopathy.

The rearrangement joins TRBV20-1 to TRBJ2-1, with TRBD2 matching 8 bases. The CDR3 is 13 amino acids. Trimming removed 6 bases from V and 4 bases from J; junction bases left unmatched: 5. Germline V gene sequence: CDR1 DFQATT, CDR2 SNEGSKA (reference sequence). The CDR3 loop is CSAPGLVYNEQFF. The CDR3 DNA reads as TGCAGTGCCCCGGGACTAGTATACAATGAGCAGTTCTTC.

The chain recombines TRBV20-1 with TRBJ1-5; D not certain. CDR1 and CDR2 (germline): DFQATT, SNEGSKA (reference sequence). V gave up 5 bases and J gave up 5 bases, with 16 bases separating them. The CDR3 loop spans 14 amino acids. The CDR3 reads CSARLGSPDQPQHF. The DNA for the CDR3 is TGCAGTGCTCGACTGGGATCCCCCGATCAGCCCCAGCATTTT.

This clonotype was detected only a few times. The chain carries TRBV6-2 or TRBV6-3 and TRBJ2-2; 7 positions agree with TRBD1. J lost 4 bases, V lost 0 bases, and 2 bases had no gene match. The CDR3 extends over 15 amino acids. CDR1 is MNHEY, CDR2 SVGEGT, per germline. CDR3 nucleotide sequence: TGTGCCAGCAGTTACTCACCAGGGGGCACCGGGGAGCTGTTTTTT. Residues: CASSYSPGGTGELFF.

This clonotype was found a few times. The chain couples TRBV5-4 to TRBJ2-5; D is undetermined. Trimming cost V 2 bases and J 5 bases, with 10 bases left between them. CDR1 and CDR2 from the germline V gene are SGHNT and YYREEE (reference sequence). The CDR3 is 13 amino acids. This chain's CDR3 is CASSFQAVETQYF. CDR3 nucleotide sequence: TGTGCCAGCAGCTTCCAGGCCGTCGAGACCCAGTACTTC.

As concerns this clonotype: A much larger clone differs from this one at a single base, so this may be a read error. The chain carries TRBV2 and TRBJ1-1, with 7 bases identical to TRBD1. Germline V lookup: CDR1 SNHLY, CDR2 FYNNEI. J gave up 6 bases and V 6 bases, and 10 bases lay outside the gene matches. This CDR3 spans 14 amino acids. CDR3: CASRVGQVRAEAFF. In nucleotides, the CDR3 is TGTGCCAGCAGGGTCGGACAGGTCCGGGCTGAAGCTTTCTTT.

Ten or more counts support this clonotype. The rearrangement uses TRBV29-1 and TRBJ2-7; 8 bases are a match to TRBD1. This CDR3 is built from 13 residues. The V gene end was trimmed by 7 bases and the J gene end by 3 bases; junction bases not matched to a gene: 8. Germline V gene lookup returns CDR1 SQVTM and CDR2 ANQGSEA. CDR3 nucleotide sequence: TGCAGCGCTGGGATGGACAGGGACTACGAGCAGTACTTC. This encodes CSAGMDRDYEQYF.

This clonotype was seen only a few times. The gene calls are TRBV20-1 and TRBJ1-5, with 11 bases identical to TRBD1. V shed 6 bases, J shed 4 bases, and the junction held 8 bases outside the gene matches. The CDR3 is made up of 15 amino acids. Germline V gene sequence: CDR1 DFQATT, CDR2 SNEGSKA (reference sequence). This CDR3 reads CSAEGGDRGNQPQHF. The CDR3 DNA sequence: TGCAGTGCGGAGGGGGGGGACAGGGGGAATCAGCCCCAGCATTTT.

This clonotype was counted at least ten times. The V call is TRBV20-1, the J call TRBJ1-4; TRBD1 agrees at 10 bases. Germline CDR1 DFQATT, CDR2 SNEGSKA (reference sequence). Trimming cost V 6 bases and J 8 bases; bases outside gene matches: 6. This CDR3 contains 13 residues. CDR3 loop: CSAWGTGDEKLFF. DNA of the CDR3: TGCAGTGCGTGGGGGACAGGGGACGAAAAACTGTTTTTT.

The J gene is TRBJ2-3, the V gene TRBV12-3 or TRBV12-4, with 7 bases identical to TRBD2. This CDR3 has 13 amino acids. J was trimmed by 6 bases and V by 6 bases; bases with no gene match: 6. This CDR3 is CASRRWGGDTQYF. CDR3 nucleotides: TGTGCCAGCAGGAGATGGGGGGGGGATACGCAGTATTTT.

This clonotype was detected a few times. This sequence joins TRBV6-1 and TRBJ1-1; the D is unclear. This CDR3 region has 14 residues. Germline loops: CDR1 MNHNS, CDR2 SASEGT. Trimming shortened V by 4 bases and J by 1 base, and 10 bases separated the two germline ends. CDR3 DNA: TGTGCCAGCAGTGTATTACGCGCGAACACTGAAGCTTTCTTT. Its translation: CASSVLRANTEAFF.

This clonotype was recorded many times. This chain connects TRBV12-3 or TRBV12-4 to TRBJ2-5; 8 positions match TRBD1. The J segment lost 1 base and the V segment lost 3 bases, leaving 7 bases of the junction unmatched. The CDR3 covers 16 residues. CDR3 sequence reads: CASSFGQGGIQETQYF. DNA for the CDR3: TGTGCCAGCAGTTTCGGACAGGGAGGCATCCAAGAGACCCAGTACTTC.

The sample holds a few counts of this clonotype. The rearrangement joins TRBV10-1 to TRBJ2-2; no definite D call. CDR1 WNHNN and CDR2 SYGVQD come from the germline V gene (reference sequence). Trimming took off 5 bases at V and 6 bases at J, with 7 bases between the two ends. This CDR3 contains 12 residues. The CDR3 nucleotides read TGCGCCAGCAGTCACTTACCCGGGGAGCTGTTTTTT. Translation gives CASSHLPGELFF.

The chain couples TRBV6-2 or TRBV6-3 to TRBJ1-4; a possible D gene is TRBD1 (6 bases). Trimming took off 3 bases at V and 0 bases at J, with 29 bases between the two ends. The germline V gene encodes CDR1 MNHEY and CDR2 SVGEGT. This CDR3 has 22 amino acids. The CDR3 DNA follows: TGTGCCAGCAGTTATGTAACGCAGGGGACGCTGGACGACTTTGCAACTAATGAAAAACTGTTTTTT. This translates into CASSYVTQGTLDDFATNEKLFF.

The chain links TRBV7-2 to TRBJ2-7; 10 nucleotides agree with TRBD1. There are 15 residues in the CDR3. Germline V CDR1 and CDR2: SGHTA, FQGNSA. Trimming cost V 5 bases and J 3 bases; bases outside gene matches: 7. The CDR3 nucleotides are TGTGCCAGCAGCATCGCCGGGACAGGGGACTACGAGCAGTACTTC. As protein: CASSIAGTGDYEQYF. The full variable domain, completed using reference TRBV7-2 and TRBJ2-7, is GAGVSQSPSNKVTEKGKDVELRCDPISGHTALYWYRQSLGQGLEFLIYFQGNSAPDKSGLPSDRFSAERTGGSVSTLTIQRTQQEDSAVYLCASSIAGTGDYEQYFGPGTRLTVT.

The V call is TRBV28, the J call TRBJ2-5; maybe TRBD2 (6 bases). The CDR3 loop spans 15 amino acids. The germline CDR1 and CDR2 sequences are MDHEN and SYDVKM. Trimming shortened V by 3 bases and J by 5 bases, and 16 bases separated the two germline ends. CDR3 sequence reads: CASSFPGGMGETQYF. The CDR3 DNA is TGTGCCAGCAGTTTTCCTGGGGGGATGGGGGAGACCCAGTACTTC.

This clonotype was seen only a few times. This chain joins TRBV7-2 and TRBJ2-7, with TRBD1 as a possible D gene (5 bases). Germline loops: CDR1 SGHTA, CDR2 FQGNSA. The CDR3 sequence is 15 residues long. V lost 3 bases and J lost 5, with 17 bases in between. Written as DNA, the CDR3 is TGTGCCAGCAGCTTGGGGCCAACCCCCATGGACGAGCAGTACTTC. It yields the protein CASSLGPTPMDEQYF.

The chain is built from TRBV6-1 and TRBJ2-1; 10 bases fit TRBD2. The V gene end was trimmed by 5 bases and the J gene end by 12 bases; junction bases not matched to a gene: 7. In germline, CDR1 is MNHNS, CDR2 SASEGT. CDR3 length: 13 amino acids. The CDR3 region has the DNA TGTGCCAGCAGTCTGAGCGGGAGGGTTGGGCAGTTCTTC. Its protein is CASSLSGRVGQFF.

This clonotype was picked up many times. The rearrangement uses TRBV27 and TRBJ1-1; D possibly corresponds to TRBD1 (5 bases). This CDR3 contains 15 residues. Trimming took off 2 bases at V and 1 base at J, with 11 bases between the two ends. Germline values: CDR1 MNHEY, CDR2 SMNVEV (reference sequence). The CDR3 DNA reads TGTGCCAGCAGTTTAATGACAGCCCCGAACACTGAAGCTTTCTTT. It translates to CASSLMTAPNTEAFF.

This clonotype was found many times. This chain uses TRBV11-2 with TRBJ1-1; D possibly corresponds to TRBD1 (6 bases). The CDR3 loop spans 13 amino acids. Germline CDR1 SGHAT, CDR2 FQNNGV. The ends were cut back, 1 base at V and 7 bases at J, with 10 bases in the middle. The CDR3 DNA reads as TGTGCCAGCAGCTTAGGGACAGCCCTTGAAGCTTTCTTT. Amino acids: CASSLGTALEAFF.

The chain carries TRBV7-8 and TRBJ1-1, with TRBD1 as a possible D gene (5 bases). The CDR3 extends over 14 amino acids. Germline values: CDR1 SGHVS, CDR2 FQNEAQ. The germline V and J ends were trimmed by 2 bases and 5 bases, with 12 bases remaining between them. As DNA, the CDR3 is TGTGCCAGCAGCTTACCGGGACCGGAGACTGAAGCTTTCTTT. Amino acid sequence: CASSLPGPETEAFF.

The sample holds many counts of this clonotype. This chain uses TRBV7-8 with TRBJ1-4, with 8 positions matching TRBD1. This CDR3 is 15 amino acids long. V shed 5 bases and J 4 bases; nucleotides not matched to a gene: 6. Germline CDR1 SGHVS, CDR2 FQNEAQ. The CDR3 DNA is TGTGCCAGCAGCGCCGACAGGGGCCTTAATGAAAAACTGTTTTTT. Its translation: CASSADRGLNEKLFF.

This clonotype has more than one count but fewer than ten. The V and J genes are TRBV6-1 and TRBJ2-7, with 8 bases that match TRBD1. The CDR3 has 17 residues. Germline V CDR1 and CDR2: MNHNS, SASEGT. Trimming at V came to 5 bases and at J to 2 bases, leaving 14 bases not matched to a gene. CDR3 sequence (DNA): TGTGCCAGCAGTTTCGCCACCCCCGGGACAGGAGCCTACGAGCAGTACTTC. It yields the protein CASSFATPGTGAYEQYF.

This clonotype appeared a few times. The chain links TRBV30 to TRBJ2-2; D is possibly TRBD2 (7 bases). Trimming left V 2 bases short and J 0 bases short, with 10 bases between. The germline CDR1 and CDR2 sequences are GTSNPN and SVGIG (reference sequence). The length of the CDR3 is 15 residues. The CDR3 region is CAWSSGGANTGELFF. CDR3 coding DNA: TGTGCCTGGAGTTCGGGGGGCGCGAACACCGGGGAGCTGTTTTTT.

This clonotype came up many times. The rearrangement links TRBV14 to TRBJ2-2, with a tentative D call TRBD2 (6 bases). The CDR3 spans 15 residues. Trimming shortened V by 5 bases and J by 6 bases, and 16 bases separated the two germline ends. The germline V gene encodes CDR1 SGHDN and CDR2 FVKESK. CDR3 sequence (DNA): TGTGCCAGCAGCTTAACGGCGGGGACCGCCGGGGAGCTGTTTTTT. It translates to CASSLTAGTAGELFF.

This clonotype showed up just a few times. V usage is TRBV7-9 and J usage is TRBJ2-1; possibly TRBD2 for D (6 bases). The V and J ends lost 0 bases and 9 bases respectively, with 18 bases between them. Germline CDR1 SEHNR, CDR2 FQNEAQ (reference sequence). The CDR3 length is 16 residues. CDR3: CASSLAGTGFHGEQFF. CDR3 nucleotides: TGTGCCAGCAGCTTAGCTGGGACTGGATTTCATGGTGAGCAGTTCTTC.

DNA for the CDR3: TGTGCCAGTACCCTACTAGCGGGAGGGCCAGATACGCAGTATTTT. It codes for CASTLLAGGPDTQYF. The V gene is TRBV19, the J gene TRBJ2-3, with 13 bases fitting TRBD2. Germline V CDR1 and CDR2: LNHDA, SQIVND (reference sequence). The CDR3 runs 15 residues. The V gene end was trimmed by 7 bases and the J gene end by 4 bases; junction bases not matched to a gene: 5.